What follows are 32 T cell receptor beta chains derived from one specimen sequenced in a study of shared clonotypes between healthy human individuals. The method was immunoSEQ multiplex PCR; TCRdb's version includes in-frame clones alone and lacks a portion of them. The data show around 2,000,000 clones, with about 94% seen just once and approximately 1.2% held by the top ten. CD8 cells classed as naive were CD45RO-negative and positively selected for CCR7, excluding terminally differentiated effector memory CD45RA+ cells. Sequencing was done on a sample of naive CD8+ T cells sorted from blood. Source of these receptors: a man aged 18 to 29 in good health.

This clone showed up just once. The J gene is TRBJ2-7, the V gene TRBV4-2, with 7 bases identical to TRBD1. This CDR3 comprises 13 residues. V dropped 5 bases and J dropped 6; count of bases not matched to a gene: 7. Germline CDR1 and CDR2: LGHNA and YNFKEQ. The CDR3 DNA is TGTGCCAGCAGCGGGGACAGTCATAGCGAGCAGTACTTC. As protein: CASSGDSHSEQYF.

This chain joins TRBV11-3 and TRBJ2-5; 9 nucleotides line up with TRBD1. The germline gives CDR1 SGHNT, CDR2 YENEEA. The V segment lost 5 bases and the J segment 4 bases; nucleotides outside the gene matches: 5. The CDR3 extends over 14 amino acids. In DNA, the CDR3 is TGTGCCAGCAGCCAGGGGGACAGGGCAGAGACCCAGTACTTC. Residues: CASSQGDRAETQYF.

The chain uses TRBV2 and TRBJ2-2; D is undetermined. The V end lost 3 bases, the J end lost 9 bases, and 5 bases lay between the germline ends. The germline V gene has CDR1 SNHLY and CDR2 FYNNEI. The CDR3 sequence is 11 residues long. The CDR3 protein is CASSDLWELFF. In nucleotides, the CDR3 is TGTGCCAGCAGTGATTTATGGGAGCTGTTTTTT.

A remark on this clone: An end of the junction does not agree with germline; a read error may underlie this. DNA of the CDR3: TGTGCTAGCAGCGGTTGGGACAACGAGCAGTACTTC. Translating it yields CASSGWDNEQYF. The J gene is TRBJ2-7, the V gene TRBV7-7; D might be TRBD1 (6 bases). The CDR3 sequence is 12 residues long. Germline V lookup: CDR1 SSHAT, CDR2 FNYEAQ (reference sequence). The variable domain in full, with the rest retrieved from reference TRBV7-7 and TRBJ2-7, is GAGVSQSPRYKVTKRGQDVTLRCDPISSHATLYWYQQALGQGPEFLTYFNYEAQPDKSGLPSDRFSAERPEGSISTLTIQRTEQRDSAMYRCASSGWDNEQYFGPGTRLTVT.

The chain is built from TRBV5-4 and TRBJ1-2, with D possibly matching TRBD1 (5 bases). Germline CDR1 is SGHNT and CDR2 is YYREEE (reference sequence). The CDR3 loop spans 14 amino acids. Trimming cost V 3 bases and J 6 bases, with 15 bases left between them. The CDR3 nucleotides read TGTGCCAGCAGCTCACTGGGGGATTGGGATGGCTACACCTTC. It specifies CASSSLGDWDGYTF.

CDR3 DNA: TGTGCCAGCATAGGAGGACCCAGGGGGACCTCTGGAAACACCATATATTTT. As protein: CASIGGPRGTSGNTIYF. The chain joins TRBV7-9 to TRBJ1-3, with 7 positions matching TRBD1. CDR1 and CDR2 (germline): SEHNR, FQNEAQ (reference sequence). The CDR3 has 17 residues. V lost 7 bases and J lost 0; bases outside the gene matches: 12.

This clone has a single count. V and J are TRBV5-6 and TRBJ2-7; tentatively, D is TRBD2 (6 bases). The CDR3 length is 14 residues. The V end was cut by 0 bases, the J end by 5 bases, with 12 bases between. Germline values: CDR1 SGHDT, CDR2 YYEEEE. CDR3 sequence (DNA): TGTGCCAGCAGCTTGGGTCAGGGAGGTGACGAGCAGTACTTC. This codes for CASSLGQGGDEQYF.

The chain joins TRBV7-2 to TRBJ1-3; 7 bases map to TRBD1. Germline CDR1 and CDR2: SGHTA and FQGNSA. J gave up 3 bases and V 1 base, and 6 bases lay outside the gene matches. This CDR3 spans 16 amino acids. CDR3: CASSLEEGALGNTIYF. CDR3 sequence (DNA): TGTGCCAGCAGCTTAGAGGAGGGGGCGCTTGGAAACACCATATATTTT.

This clone showed up just once. The rearrangement uses TRBV5-6 and TRBJ2-7; tentative D call: TRBD2 (6 bases). CDR1 is SGHDT, CDR2 YYEEEE, per germline. Between the trimmed V and J ends, which lost 3 bases and 3 bases, there was a span of 16 bases. This CDR3 is 15 amino acids long. CDR3 amino acids: CASSSGLGGGYEQYF. The CDR3 DNA sequence: TGTGCCAGCAGCTCAGGGCTCGGGGGTGGCTACGAGCAGTACTTC.

CDR3 residues: CASSLSLGAGGYTF. The CDR3 DNA is TGCGCCAGCAGCCTGAGCCTCGGGGCTGGTGGCTACACCTTC. This chain uses TRBV4-1 with TRBJ1-2, with TRBD1 as a possible D gene (5 bases). Between the trimmed V and J ends, which lost 4 bases and 7 bases, there was a span of 16 bases. This CDR3 has 14 amino acids. Germline V CDR1 and CDR2: MGHRA, YSYEKL.

The chain has TRBV30 and TRBJ2-7, with D possibly TRBD1 on 7 matching bases. Trimming pared 5 bases from V and 4 bases from J, leaving 18 bases between. This CDR3 has 14 amino acids. Germline V CDR1 and CDR2: GTSNPN, SVGIG (reference sequence). The CDR3 protein is CAWGWEDRLYEQYF. CDR3 bases: TGTGCCTGGGGTTGGGAGGACAGGCTTTACGAGCAGTACTTC.

This clone came up once. The V gene is TRBV4-1, the J gene TRBJ2-7, with D perhaps matching TRBD1 (5 bases). CDR1 and CDR2 from the germline V gene are MGHRA and YSYEKL. This CDR3 region has 14 residues. V was cut by 2 bases and J by 6 bases, with 14 bases left in between. The CDR3 DNA sequence: TGCGCCAGCAGCCAACCTGGGGCAGGTGTCGAGCAGTACTTC. It encodes CASSQPGAGVEQYF.

On this clone: This specimen includes other DNA sequences encoding the same CDR3. V usage is TRBV5-1 and J usage is TRBJ2-1; D is undetermined. V gave up 0 bases and J gave up 2 bases, with 9 bases separating them. The germline gives CDR1 SGHRS, CDR2 YFSETQ. The CDR3 sequence is 15 residues long. The DNA of the CDR3 is TGCGCCAGCAGCTTGGTGGGTGGACCCTACAATGAGCAGTTCTTC. Its protein product is CASSLVGGPYNEQFF.

Turning to this clone: This CDR3 is also generated by other DNA sequences in the sample. J is TRBJ2-7 and V is TRBV30; TRBD2 is a possible D gene (6 bases). The V gene lost 3 bases and the J gene lost 0 bases, with 9 bases spanning the gap. The CDR3 runs 13 residues. The germline V gene encodes CDR1 GTSNPN and CDR2 SVGIG (reference sequence). The CDR3: CAWSFGSSYEQYF. The CDR3 DNA reads as TGTGCCTGGAGCTTCGGGAGCTCCTACGAGCAGTACTTC. The complete variable domain, with remaining parts taken from reference TRBV30 and TRBJ2-7, reads SQTIHQWPATLVQPVGSPLSLECTVEGTSNPNLYWYRQAAGRGLQLLFYSVGIGQISSEVPQNLSASRPQDRQFILSSKKLLLSDSGFYLCAWSFGSSYEQYFGPGTRLTVT.

The chain joins TRBV18 to TRBJ2-7; 7 nucleotides align to TRBD2. J lost 2 bases, V lost 6 bases, and 10 bases had no gene match. This CDR3 region has 15 residues. In germline, CDR1 is KGHSH, CDR2 LQKENI. CDR3 sequence: CASSGRTSGAYEQYF. The CDR3 region has the DNA TGTGCCAGCTCCGGACGGACCAGCGGGGCCTACGAGCAGTACTTC.

The chain uses TRBV7-9 and TRBJ2-3; D unclear. Germline CDR1 is SEHNR and CDR2 is FQNEAQ (reference sequence). Trimming took off 5 bases at V and 5 bases at J, with 11 bases between the two ends. This CDR3 has 13 residues. In DNA, the CDR3 is TGTGCCAGCAGCCTAAGACATCAAGATACGCAGTATTTT. Residues: CASSLRHQDTQYF.

This chain links TRBV11-2 with TRBJ1-1; D is uncertain. The CDR3 extends over 13 amino acids. V was clipped by 5 bases and J by 5 bases, with 12 bases between them. Germline loops: CDR1 SGHAT, CDR2 FQNNGV. CDR3 loop: CASSASPITEAFF. The CDR3 region has the DNA TGTGCCAGCAGCGCAAGTCCAATAACTGAAGCTTTCTTT. Filled out from reference TRBV11-2 and TRBJ1-1, the complete variable domain reads EAGVAQSPRYKIIEKRQSVAFWCNPISGHATLYWYQQILGQGPKLLIQFQNNGVVDDSQLPKDRFSAERLKGVDSTLKIQPAKLEDSAVYLCASSASPITEAFFGQGTRLTVV.

V is TRBV27 and J is TRBJ2-1; 7 bases agree with TRBD1. The CDR3 covers 13 residues. The germline V gene has CDR1 MNHEY and CDR2 SMNVEV (reference sequence). V trimming: 6 bases; J trimming: 5 bases; junction bases outside the gene matches: 4. Written as DNA, the CDR3 is TGTGCCAGCAGCTGGGACAGTGACAATGAGCAGTTCTTC. Protein sequence: CASSWDSDNEQFF.

This clone was detected once. The chain uses TRBV2 and TRBJ2-5; no clear D. The CDR3 covers 12 residues. From germline, CDR1 is SNHLY and CDR2 FYNNEI. The V and J ends lost 7 bases and 3 bases respectively, with 9 bases between them. The CDR3 reads CASTKVKETQYF. For the CDR3, the DNA is TGTGCCAGCACCAAGGTTAAAGAGACCCAGTACTTC.

This clone is large. This chain connects TRBV20-1 to TRBJ2-5; no clear D gene. The V end was cut by 6 bases, the J end by 2 bases, with 4 bases between. Germline V gene lookup returns CDR1 DFQATT and CDR2 SNEGSKA (reference sequence). This CDR3 spans 10 amino acids. The CDR3 protein is CSALQETQYF. In DNA, the CDR3 is TGCAGTGCCCTACAAGAGACCCAGTACTTC.

The chain carries TRBV9 and TRBJ2-7; no clear D gene. The CDR3 consists of 14 residues. The germline V gene encodes CDR1 SGDLS and CDR2 YYNGEE. V was cut by 0 bases and J by 2 bases, with 9 bases left in between. The CDR3 nucleotides are TGTGCCAGCAGCGTAGAACATGTAGCCTACGAGCAGTACTTC. Its protein product is CASSVEHVAYEQYF.

The V and J genes are TRBV7-9 and TRBJ1-1, with D unresolved. Germline V CDR1 and CDR2: SEHNR, FQNEAQ (reference sequence). CDR3 size: 15 residues. The germline V and J ends were trimmed by 1 base and 0 bases, with 9 bases remaining between them. CDR3 DNA: TGTGCCAGCAGCTTAGGGGAGTACATGAACACTGAAGCTTTCTTT. Translation gives CASSLGEYMNTEAFF.

The rearrangement joins TRBV10-3 to TRBJ1-5, with D maybe TRBD1 (5 bases). There are 14 residues in the CDR3. Germline CDR1 reads ENHRY; CDR2 reads SYGVKD. V lost 11 bases to trimming and J lost 4 bases, with 18 bases between them. CDR3 nucleotide sequence: TGTGCCTGCAACGAGGGGCTTCTGAATCAGCCCCAGCATTTT. It encodes CACNEGLLNQPQHF.

V and J are TRBV5-8 and TRBJ1-5; D uncertain. CDR1 and CDR2 (germline): SGHTS, YDEGEE. This CDR3 contains 16 residues. V was clipped by 0 bases and J by 4 bases, with 14 bases between them. The DNA of the CDR3 is TGTGCCAGCAGCTTGGGGTTGAGCAGTTTAAATCAGCCCCAGCATTTT. Translation: CASSLGLSSLNQPQHF.

The chain couples TRBV4-1 to TRBJ2-7; 12 nucleotides agree with TRBD2. V was clipped by 2 bases and J by 3 bases; unmatched bases: 8. Germline-derived CDR1 and CDR2 are MGHRA and YSYEKL. The CDR3 has 17 residues. The CDR3 is CASSQQPTSGGLYEQYF. CDR3 sequence (DNA): TGCGCCAGCAGCCAACAACCGACTAGCGGGGGTCTCTACGAGCAGTACTTC.

With regard to this clone: Other DNA sequences from this sample encode an identical CDR3 as well. The chain has TRBV5-6 and TRBJ1-4; D is uncertain. The ends were cut back, 2 bases at V and 5 bases at J, with 10 bases in the middle. Per germline, CDR1 SGHDT and CDR2 YYEEEE. The CDR3 sequence is 14 residues long. The CDR3 nucleotides are TGTGCCAGCAGCTTTGGTACGGGCAATGAAAAACTGTTTTTT. This translates into CASSFGTGNEKLFF. Based on the CDR3 plus reference TRBV5-6 and TRBJ1-4, the full variable domain is DAGVTQSPTHLIKTRGQQVTLRCSPKSGHDTVSWYQQALGQGPQFIFQYYEEEERQRGNFPDRFSGHQFPNYSSELNVNALLLGDSALYLCASSFGTGNEKLFFGSGTQLSVL.

V usage is TRBV27 and J usage is TRBJ2-3; maybe TRBD2 (6 bases). V lost 3 bases, J lost 6 bases, and 19 bases lay in between. Per germline, CDR1 MNHEY and CDR2 SMNVEV (reference sequence). The CDR3 sequence is 16 residues long. CDR3 coding DNA: TGTGCCAGCAGTTTTACTCTGACAAAGCGGGCGGATACGCAGTATTTT. Residues: CASSFTLTKRADTQYF.

V and J are TRBV4-2 and TRBJ2-1, with 15 bases lining up with TRBD2. This CDR3 is built from 19 residues. Looked up from germline, CDR1 is LGHNA and CDR2 is YNFKEQ. The V segment lost 0 bases and the J segment 2 bases; nucleotides outside the gene matches: 5. The CDR3 nucleotides read TGTGCCAGCAGCCAAGACCCGGGACTAGCGGGGGGTACCTACAATGAGCAGTTCTTC. This encodes CASSQDPGLAGGTYNEQFF.

V and J are TRBV19 and TRBJ1-4, with a tentative D call TRBD1 (5 bases). CDR1 is LNHDA, CDR2 SQIVND, per germline (reference sequence). This CDR3 region has 13 residues. Trimming took off 5 bases at V and 8 bases at J, with 12 bases between the two ends. For the CDR3, the DNA is TGTGCCAGTAGTCTTCAGGGAGAGGAAAAACTGTTTTTT. Translation: CASSLQGEEKLFF.

On this clone: Being one base from a much bigger clone, this may be a read error. The sample contains more than one DNA sequence encoding this CDR3. The V gene is TRBV5-4, the J gene TRBJ2-7; D gene unclear. Between the trimmed V and J ends, which lost 0 bases and 2 bases, there was a span of 6 bases. Germline V gene sequence: CDR1 SGHNT, CDR2 YYREEE (reference sequence). This CDR3 is built from 13 residues. The CDR3, as DNA: TGTGCCAGCAGCTTGGACAGCCCCTACGAGCAGTACTTC. This gives the protein CASSLDSPYEQYF. The entire variable domain, with the rest obtained from reference TRBV5-4 and TRBJ2-7, is as follows: ETGVTQSPTHLIKTRGQQVTLRCSSQSGHNTVSWYQQALGQGPQFIFQYYREEENGRGNFPPRFSGLQFPNYSSELNVNALELDDSALYLCASSLDSPYEQYFGPGTRLTVT.

The rearrangement uses TRBV5-1 and TRBJ2-1, with 9 nucleotides matching TRBD2. The ends lost 0 bases at V and 5 bases at J; junction bases unmatched: 9. The CDR3 is 17 amino acids. From germline, CDR1 is SGHRS and CDR2 YFSETQ. CDR3 sequence: CASSLEGLAGANNEQFF. The DNA for the CDR3 is TGCGCCAGCAGCTTGGAGGGATTAGCGGGAGCCAACAATGAGCAGTTCTTC.

The rearrangement joins TRBV6-5 to TRBJ2-1; 13 bases align to TRBD2. This CDR3 is built from 14 residues. The ends lost 4 bases at V and 9 bases at J; junction bases unmatched: 3. CDR1 and CDR2 (germline): MNHEY, SVGAGI. CDR3 protein: CASSWGTSGVEQFF. The CDR3, as DNA: TGTGCCAGCAGTTGGGGGACTAGCGGGGTTGAGCAGTTCTTC.